The 21 T cell receptor beta chains below come from one sample, sequenced in a study of identical twins. TCRdb ran MiXCR on the 5' RACE reads and lists one entry per CDR3 protein. The sample shows approximately 890,000 distinct CDR3 sequences, 10% to 15% of them seen only once. A further study also used this sample, focusing on yellow fever vaccine responses in identical twins.

Specimen: PBMCs. The receptor source for this set is a woman under 30 in good health.

V and J are TRBV12-3 or TRBV12-4 and TRBJ2-1, with 12 positions matching TRBD2. The junction had 10 bases not matched to a gene; V was cut back by 3 bases and J by 4 bases. CDR3 size: 18 residues. CDR3: CASSFNLAGGPDYNEQFF. The CDR3 nucleotides read TGTGCCAGCAGTTTTAATCTAGCGGGAGGGCCAGATTACAATGAGCAGTTCTTC.

The gene calls are TRBV7-9 and TRBJ1-1; possible D gene TRBD1, 6 bases. Trimming left V 5 bases short and J 2 bases short, with 18 bases between. The CDR3 totals 16 residues. Germline values: CDR1 SEHNR, CDR2 FQNEAQ (reference sequence). CDR3 nucleotides: TGTGCCAGCAGCCTAATACCTCCAGGGGTTAACACTGAAGCTTTCTTT. It translates to CASSLIPPGVNTEAFF.

A few counts support this clonotype. The chain carries TRBV7-3 and TRBJ2-7; 12 bases fit TRBD2. There are 15 residues in the CDR3. Germline trimming cut 7 bases from V and 4 bases from J; bases unmatched to any gene: 8. In germline, CDR1 is SGHTA, CDR2 FQGTGA. The DNA of the CDR3 is TGTGCCAGCAAAAAGGCGCTAGCGGGAGGGTACGAGCAGTACTTC. It yields the protein CASKKALAGGYEQYF.

The rearrangement uses TRBV2 and TRBJ2-7, with D possibly matching TRBD1 (5 bases). V was pared by 2 bases and J by 2 bases, with 13 bases between. Germline values: CDR1 SNHLY, CDR2 FYNNEI. This CDR3 has 15 amino acids. The CDR3 reads CASSESTALTYEQYF. DNA for the CDR3: TGTGCCAGCAGTGAATCGACAGCCCTGACCTACGAGCAGTACTTC.

The chain carries TRBV7-2 and TRBJ2-3; 8 bases match TRBD2. CDR1 is SGHTA, CDR2 FQGNSA, per germline. J was trimmed by 0 bases and V by 2 bases; bases with no gene match: 4. This CDR3 is 16 amino acids long. Written as DNA, the CDR3 is TGTGCCAGCAGCTTATTAGCGGGGTTTAGCACAGATACGCAGTATTTT. Its translation: CASSLLAGFSTDTQYF. Together with reference TRBV7-2 and TRBJ2-3, the CDR3 gives the full variable domain: GAGVSQSPSNKVTEKGKDVELRCDPISGHTALYWYRQSLGQGLEFLIYFQGNSAPDKSGLPSDRFSAERTGGSVSTLTIQRTQQEDSAVYLCASSLLAGFSTDTQYFGPGTRLTVL.

This clonotype was counted many times. The V and J genes are TRBV12-3 or TRBV12-4 and TRBJ2-1; TRBD1 might be the D (5 bases). V lost 3 bases and J lost 8, with 14 bases in between. The CDR3 runs 14 residues. This CDR3 reads CASSLGLGYDEQFF. CDR3 DNA: TGTGCCAGCAGTTTGGGGCTCGGGTACGATGAGCAGTTCTTC.

The J gene is TRBJ2-1, the V gene TRBV28; TRBD2 matches at 7 bases. The CDR3 has 16 residues. J was trimmed by 3 bases and V by 7 bases; bases with no gene match: 12. CDR1 is MDHEN, CDR2 SYDVKM, per germline. Here the CDR3 DNA reads TGTGCCAGCACCCCCCAGGCGGGAGCGGGCTACAATGAGCAGTTCTTC. Translated, it gives CASTPQAGAGYNEQFF.

This clonotype was counted many times. The chain combines TRBV24-1 with TRBJ2-2; 8 bases match TRBD2. The CDR3 has 16 amino acids. Germline CDR1 and CDR2: KGHDR and SFDVKD. Trimming at V came to 6 bases and at J to 8 bases, leaving 13 bases not matched to a gene. CDR3 nucleotides: TGTGCCACCAGTCCGGGTCGAGCGGGAGCCTTAGGGGAGCTGTTTTTT. It is translated as CATSPGRAGALGELFF.

The rearrangement uses TRBV7-8 and TRBJ2-7; tentatively, D is TRBD2 (5 bases). The CDR3 has 14 amino acids. V gave up 3 bases and J gave up 2 bases, with 11 bases separating them. Per germline, CDR1 SGHVS and CDR2 FQNEAQ. CDR3 bases: TGTGCCAGCAGCTTTCACCGGGAAACCTACGAGCAGTACTTC. Protein: CASSFHRETYEQYF. Drawing the rest from reference TRBV7-8 and TRBJ2-7, the complete variable domain is GAGVSQSPRYKVAKRGQDVALRCDPISGHVSLFWYQQALGQGPEFLTYFQNEAQLDKSGLPSDRFFAERPEGSVSTLKIQRTQQEDSAVYLCASSFHRETYEQYFGPGTRLTVT.

This chain joins TRBV12-3 or TRBV12-4 and TRBJ2-1, with TRBD1 matching over 7 bases. This CDR3 comprises 14 residues. V lost 6 bases and J lost 8; bases outside the gene matches: 10. The CDR3 nucleotides are TGTGCCAGCAGCTCCGAGACAGGGTGGTATGAGCAGTTCTTC. Its protein is CASSSETGWYEQFF.

The gene calls are TRBV7-9 and TRBJ2-3; 8 bases agree with TRBD2. The CDR3 spans 15 residues. V was clipped by 5 bases and J by 0 bases; unmatched bases: 4. Germline CDR1 and CDR2: SEHNR and FQNEAQ (reference sequence). The CDR3 region is CASSREGVSTDTQYF. Here the CDR3 DNA reads TGTGCCAGCAGCCGGGAGGGTGTGAGCACAGATACGCAGTATTTT.

This clonotype was found many times. The rearrangement links TRBV20-1 to TRBJ1-1; D is perhaps TRBD1 (5 bases). The germline V gene encodes CDR1 DFQATT and CDR2 SNEGSKA (reference sequence). The CDR3 has 12 amino acids. CDR3 sequence: CLRAEMNTEAFF. The DNA of the CDR3 is TGCCTCAGGGCAGAAATGAACACTGAAGCTTTCTTT.

The chain combines TRBV3-1 with TRBJ2-2; no firm D call. There are 12 residues in the CDR3. Germline values: CDR1 LGHDT, CDR2 YNNKEL (reference sequence). With 3 bases removed from V and 4 bases from J, the gap between germline ends came to 3 bases. The CDR3 loop is CASSHTTGELFF. In DNA form, the CDR3 reads TGTGCCAGCAGCCACACCACCGGGGAGCTGTTTTTT.

This chain joins TRBV12-3 or TRBV12-4 and TRBJ1-1; D uncertain. Trimming cost V 5 bases and J 4 bases, with 14 bases left between them. There are 14 residues in the CDR3. The CDR3, as DNA: TGTGCCAGCAGTCCACAGATCCTGAGCACTGAAGCTTTCTTT. Amino acid sequence: CASSPQILSTEAFF.

A note on this clonotype: An end of the junction does not agree with germline; a read error may underlie this. This chain joins TRBV7-8 and TRBJ1-2; D remains ambiguous. Germline lookup yields CDR1 SGHVS and CDR2 FQNEAQ. The CDR3 consists of 15 residues. CDR3 sequence: CASGPLKAANYGYIF. CDR3 DNA sequence: TGTGCCAGCGGACCCCTGAAAGCCGCTAACTATGGCTACATCTTC.

The gene calls are TRBV29-1 and TRBJ1-1; D might be TRBD1 (6 bases). V shed 7 bases and J shed 6 bases, with 18 bases lying between them. The CDR3 sequence is 13 residues long. Germline V gene data show CDR1 as SQVTM and CDR2 as ANQGSEA. CDR3 nucleotides: TGCAGCGCCGAAGCACAGGGAGACGCTGAAGCTTTCTTT. Translated: CSAEAQGDAEAFF.

This clonotype was seen a handful of times. This rearrangement joins TRBV5-8 to TRBJ2-5; D is tentatively TRBD1 or TRBD2 (6 bases each). Trimming cost V 4 bases and J 2 bases, with 21 bases left between them. In germline, CDR1 is SGHTS, CDR2 YDEGEE. This CDR3 is 17 amino acids long. The CDR3 region is CASSQGQVRDLQETQYF. CDR3 sequence (DNA): TGTGCCAGCAGCCAGGGGCAGGTACGGGACTTACAAGAGACCCAGTACTTC.

The chain is built from TRBV10-2 and TRBJ2-2, with 14 bases that match TRBD2. This CDR3 is built from 18 residues. Trimming removed 2 bases from V and 3 bases from J; junction bases left unmatched: 5. Germline V CDR1 and CDR2: WSHSY, SAAADI. CDR3 in DNA: TGCGCCAGCAGTGAGGCCCTGGGACTAGCGGGGGACACCGGGGAGCTGTTTTTT. This sequence encodes CASSEALGLAGDTGELFF.

The rearrangement joins TRBV29-1 to TRBJ2-7; D perhaps matches TRBD2 (6 bases). The CDR3 is 13 residues long. Germline CDR1 reads SQVTM; CDR2 reads ANQGSEA. V dropped 1 base and J dropped 6 bases, with 13 bases sitting between them. CDR3 sequence (DNA): TGCAGCGTTGAAGGTCGGGAGAGGGGCGAGCAGTACTTC. Its protein is CSVEGRERGEQYF.

The V and J genes are TRBV15 and TRBJ2-5; a possible D gene is TRBD2 (6 bases). Germline CDR1 reads LNHNV; CDR2 reads YYDKDF (reference sequence). The CDR3 runs 14 residues. V was clipped by 8 bases and J by 0 bases, with 13 bases between them. The CDR3 DNA follows: TGTGCCACCGGGGGGAGACATCACCAAGAGACCCAGTACTTC. Encoded protein: CATGGRHHQETQYF.

This rearrangement joins TRBV4-1 to TRBJ2-3, with 9 bases lining up with TRBD2. With 0 bases clipped from V and 4 bases from J, the junction kept 11 bases outside the gene matches. The CDR3 loop spans 18 amino acids. Germline CDR1 reads MGHRA; CDR2 reads YSYEKL. This CDR3 reads CASSQDRASGGFSDTQYF. Written as DNA, the CDR3 is TGCGCCAGCAGCCAAGATCGCGCCAGCGGGGGGTTTTCAGATACGCAGTATTTT.